Below are 14 T cell receptor beta chains sequenced from a single sample in a study of T cells in Graves' hyperthyroidism and ophthalmopathy. Amplification of TCR beta CDR3 regions used RNA as the template. With the HTBI primer set, the TCR CDR3 went through a first round of RT-PCR. TCRdb recomputed calls from the multiplex PCR reads with MiXCR, one row per CDR3 protein. The data hold 500,000 to 750,000 distinct CDR3 sequences, with around 14% observed a single time. The sample was blood. These receptors were obtained from a woman under 30 with Graves' ophthalmopathy.

The table lists this clonotype with many counts. This chain uses TRBV11-1 with TRBJ2-1, with 7 positions matching TRBD1. V dropped 3 bases and J dropped 2; count of bases not matched to a gene: 1. The CDR3 totals 14 residues. Germline CDR1 SGHAT, CDR2 FQDESV (reference sequence). Here the CDR3 DNA reads TGTGCCAGCAGCTTCGACAGGGCCTACAATGAGCAGTTCTTC. Translated: CASSFDRAYNEQFF.

This clonotype showed up many times. The chain joins TRBV2 to TRBJ2-2, with TRBD1 matching over 8 bases. This CDR3 contains 16 residues. V shed 5 bases and J 1 base; nucleotides not matched to a gene: 6. Germline-derived CDR1 and CDR2 are SNHLY and FYNNEI. The CDR3 sequence: CASSRAGTGNTGELFF. In nucleotides, the CDR3 is TGTGCCAGCAGTCGCGCCGGGACAGGGAACACCGGGGAGCTGTTTTTT.

At least ten counts were recorded for this clonotype. The chain employs TRBV11-3 and TRBJ2-5; D gene uncertain. The length of the CDR3 is 16 residues. In germline, CDR1 is SGHNT, CDR2 YENEEA. Between the trimmed V and J ends, which lost 2 bases and 2 bases, there was a span of 15 bases. The CDR3 DNA is TGTGCCAGCAGCTTACTCGACCTTGGGTGGCAAGAGACCCAGTACTTC. It encodes CASSLLDLGWQETQYF. The complete variable domain, with remaining parts taken from reference TRBV11-3 and TRBJ2-5, reads EAGVVQSPRYKIIEKKQPVAFWCNPISGHNTLYWYLQNLGQGPELLIRYENEEAVDDSQLPKDRFSAERLKGVDSTLKIQPAELGDSAVYLCASSLLDLGWQETQYFGPGTRLLVL.

This clonotype was recorded a few times. V usage is TRBV7-9 and J usage is TRBJ2-4, with D tentatively TRBD2 (6 bases). V was clipped by 3 bases and J by 0 bases, with 12 bases between them. The CDR3 loop spans 16 amino acids. Germline assignment: CDR1 SEHNR and CDR2 FQNEAQ (reference sequence). Here the CDR3 reads CASSLEGGLAKNIQYF. CDR3 in DNA: TGTGCCAGCAGCTTGGAGGGCGGGTTAGCCAAAAACATTCAGTACTTC.

This clonotype was seen many times. The rearrangement links TRBV10-3 to TRBJ1-6, with D uncertain. Germline loops: CDR1 ENHRY, CDR2 SYGVKD. Deletions cut 2 bases from V and 11 bases from J, with 10 bases between. This CDR3 contains 13 residues. In DNA, the CDR3 is TGTGCCATCAGTGAGCAGGTGAATCCACCCCTCCACTTT. Translation: CAISEQVNPPLHF.

The V and J genes are TRBV20-1 and TRBJ2-3, with a tentative D call TRBD1 (6 bases). This CDR3 has 14 residues. CDR1 and CDR2 from the germline V gene are DFQATT and SNEGSKA (reference sequence). The V end was cut by 6 bases, the J end by 5 bases, with 18 bases between. This CDR3 reads CSAKKSGVRDTQYF. The CDR3, as DNA: TGCAGTGCAAAAAAATCAGGGGTTCGAGATACGCAGTATTTT.

This clonotype was recorded a few times. The CDR3 spells CASSSDPQGVEAFF. CDR3 DNA: TGTGCCAGCAGCTCGGATCCCCAAGGGGTGGAAGCTTTCTTT. V is TRBV5-4 and J is TRBJ1-1; the D gene is possibly TRBD1 (5 bases). V was pared by 3 bases and J by 8 bases, with 17 bases between. The CDR3 loop spans 14 amino acids. Germline V gene lookup returns CDR1 SGHNT and CDR2 YYREEE (reference sequence).

The chain joins TRBV7-9 to TRBJ2-6, with D perhaps being TRBD1 or TRBD2 (6 bases each). Germline V gives CDR1 SEHNR, CDR2 FQNEAQ (reference sequence). Trimming pared 5 bases from V and 3 bases from J, leaving 17 bases between. The CDR3 consists of 17 residues. CDR3 DNA: TGTGCCAGCAGCGACTGGGGGGCCTCGCGTGGGGCCAACGTCCTGACTTTC. It translates to CASSDWGASRGANVLTF.

This clonotype has only a few counts. A read error may explain this, as a much larger clone is one base away. V gene TRBV10-3 combines with J gene TRBJ2-3; TRBD2 matches 7 bases. V was pared by 0 bases and J by 4 bases, with 7 bases of the junction left unmatched. Looked up from germline, CDR1 is ENHRY and CDR2 is SYGVKD. The CDR3 has 16 residues. The CDR3, as DNA: TGTGCCATCAGTGAGTCAGGCGGGAGAGGCGCAGATACGCAGTATTTT. Protein sequence: CAISESGGRGADTQYF.

This clonotype was seen ten or more times. The chain carries TRBV28 and TRBJ2-7; D unclear. This CDR3 is built from 14 residues. CDR1 and CDR2 (germline): MDHEN, SYDVKM. The germline V and J ends were trimmed by 2 bases and 4 bases, with 12 bases remaining between them. CDR3 amino acids: CASSLNPGRYEQYF. CDR3 nucleotide sequence: TGTGCCAGCAGTTTAAATCCCGGACGGTACGAGCAGTACTTC.

This clonotype occurred many times. The V and J genes are TRBV9 and TRBJ2-7; D not resolved. This CDR3 is built from 13 residues. Germline CDR1 reads SGDLS; CDR2 reads YYNGEE. Trimming shortened V by 7 bases and J by 0 bases, and 11 bases separated the two germline ends. CDR3 region: CASGPSNSYEQYF. Written as DNA, the CDR3 is TGTGCCAGCGGCCCTAGTAACTCCTACGAGCAGTACTTC.

This clonotype was seen a handful of times. This chain uses TRBV28 with TRBJ2-7, with 7 bases aligning to TRBD2. The CDR3 covers 15 residues. After removal of 2 bases from V and 7 bases from J, the junction contained 11 bases not matched to a gene. Germline CDR1 is MDHEN and CDR2 is SYDVKM. CDR3 coding DNA: TGTGCCAGCAGTTTACGACTAGCCGTTTGGCGGGAGCAGTACTTC. Its translation is CASSLRLAVWREQYF. Filled out from reference TRBV28 and TRBJ2-7, the complete variable domain reads DVKVTQSSRYLVKRTGEKVFLECVQDMDHENMFWYRQDPGLGLRLIYFSYDVKMKEKGDIPEGYSVSREKKERFSLILESASTNQTSMYLCASSLRLAVWREQYFGPGTRLTVT.

The chain has TRBV3-1 and TRBJ2-4; D call uncertain. Trimming removed 0 bases from V and 6 bases from J, with 18 bases in between. The germline V gene encodes CDR1 LGHDT and CDR2 YNNKEL (reference sequence). The CDR3 has 17 residues. In DNA, the CDR3 is TGTGCCAGCAGCCAAGATAAGCTAGGGTTAGTCGGAAACATTCAGTACTTC. Its protein product is CASSQDKLGLVGNIQYF.

This clonotype was seen only a few times. The chain joins TRBV14 to TRBJ1-1, with TRBD1 identical over 7 bases. Trimming removed 3 bases from V and 9 bases from J; junction bases left unmatched: 4. Germline values: CDR1 SGHDN, CDR2 FVKESK. CDR3 size: 12 residues. Here the CDR3 reads CASSHSTGKAFF. CDR3 bases: TGTGCCAGCAGCCACTCGACAGGGAAAGCTTTCTTT.